This section outlines one T cell receptor (beta chain) sequence together with its context. The data were obtained in a study of blood T cell repertoires in COVID-19. About the study: Samples came from the United States, Italy and Spain, spanning acute and convalescent COVID-19. T cells, B-cell-depleted T cells, or PBMCs provided the cDNA or gDNA that served as material.

Original processing methods: Amplification from reference gene primers served as the basis for estimated nucleated cell counts. Data came from immunoSEQ multiplex PCR; TCRdb stores just in-frame clones and leaves some out. V and J calls and clone size follow that table, whereas D and trimming were derived from the DNA. This table holds 100,000 to 150,000 clones, less than 85% found once. The V gene's germline CDR1 is SGHNT and CDR2 YENEEA. Between the trimmed V and J ends, which lost 4 bases and 4 bases, there was a span of 13 bases. The CDR3 sequence is 14 residues long. The sample consisted of peripheral blood. The source is a woman aged 55-70 years with acute or convalescent COVID-19. The genes are TRBV11-3 and TRBJ2-5, with D tentatively TRBD1 (8 bases). For the CDR3, the DNA is TGTGCCAGCAGCTCTACAGGGGGGGGAGAGACCCAGTACTTC. Translation gives CASSSTGGGETQYF.